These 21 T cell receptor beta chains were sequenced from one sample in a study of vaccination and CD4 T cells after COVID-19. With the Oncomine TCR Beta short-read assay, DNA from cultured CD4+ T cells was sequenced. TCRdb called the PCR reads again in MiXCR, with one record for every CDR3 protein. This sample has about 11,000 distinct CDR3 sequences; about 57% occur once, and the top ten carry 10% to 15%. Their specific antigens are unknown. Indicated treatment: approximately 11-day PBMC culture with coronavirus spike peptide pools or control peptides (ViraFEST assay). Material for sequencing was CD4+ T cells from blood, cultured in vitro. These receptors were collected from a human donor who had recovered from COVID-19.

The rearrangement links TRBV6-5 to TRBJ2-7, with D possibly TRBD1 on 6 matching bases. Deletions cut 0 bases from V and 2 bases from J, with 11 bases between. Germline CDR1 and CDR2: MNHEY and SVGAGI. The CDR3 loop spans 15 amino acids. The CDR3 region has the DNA TGTGCCAGCAGTTACTCCTGGACAGAAACCTACGAGCAGTACTTC. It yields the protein CASSYSWTETYEQYF.

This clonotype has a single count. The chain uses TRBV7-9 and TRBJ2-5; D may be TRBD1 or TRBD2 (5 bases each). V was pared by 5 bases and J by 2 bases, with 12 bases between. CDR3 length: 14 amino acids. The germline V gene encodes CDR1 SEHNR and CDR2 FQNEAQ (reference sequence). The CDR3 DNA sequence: TGTGCCAGCAGCCCCGGGACGGTTCAAGAGACCCAGTACTTC. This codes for CASSPGTVQETQYF. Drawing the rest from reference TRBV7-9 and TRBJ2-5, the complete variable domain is DTGVSQNPRHKITKRGQNVTFRCDPISEHNRLYWYRQTLGQGPEFLTYFQNEAQLEKSRLLSDRFSAERPKGSFSTLEIQRTEQGDSAMYLCASSPGTVQETQYFGPGTRLLVL.

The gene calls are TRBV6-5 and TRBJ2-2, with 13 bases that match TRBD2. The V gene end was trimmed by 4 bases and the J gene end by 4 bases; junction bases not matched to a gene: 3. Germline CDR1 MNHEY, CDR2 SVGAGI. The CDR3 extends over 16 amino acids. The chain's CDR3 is CASSSRLAGGTGELFF. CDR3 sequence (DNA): TGTGCCAGCAGTTCCCGACTAGCGGGGGGCACCGGGGAGCTGTTTTTT.

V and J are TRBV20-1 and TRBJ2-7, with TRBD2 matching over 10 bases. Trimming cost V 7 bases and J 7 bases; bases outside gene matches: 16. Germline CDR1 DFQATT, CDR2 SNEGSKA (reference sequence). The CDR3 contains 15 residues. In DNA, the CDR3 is TGCAGTGTTAATGTACCGGGACTAGCGCCCCTGGAGCAGTACTTC. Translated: CSVNVPGLAPLEQYF.

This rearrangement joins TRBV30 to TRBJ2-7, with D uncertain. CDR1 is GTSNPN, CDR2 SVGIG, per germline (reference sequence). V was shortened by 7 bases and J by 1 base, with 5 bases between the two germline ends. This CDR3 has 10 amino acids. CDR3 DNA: TGTGCCTTGGGATCCTACGAGCAGTACTTC. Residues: CALGSYEQYF. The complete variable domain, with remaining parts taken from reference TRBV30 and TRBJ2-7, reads SQTIHQWPATLVQPVGSPLSLECTVEGTSNPNLYWYRQAAGRGLQLLFYSVGIGQISSEVPQNLSASRPQDRQFILSSKKLLLSDSGFYLCALGSYEQYFGPGTRLTVT.

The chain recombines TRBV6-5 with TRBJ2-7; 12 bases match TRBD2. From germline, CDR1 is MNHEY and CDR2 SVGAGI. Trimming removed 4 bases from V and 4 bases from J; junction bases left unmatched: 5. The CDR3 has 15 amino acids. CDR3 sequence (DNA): TGTGCCAGCAGTTTCGGACTAGCGGGATTTTACGAGCAGTACTTC. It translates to CASSFGLAGFYEQYF.

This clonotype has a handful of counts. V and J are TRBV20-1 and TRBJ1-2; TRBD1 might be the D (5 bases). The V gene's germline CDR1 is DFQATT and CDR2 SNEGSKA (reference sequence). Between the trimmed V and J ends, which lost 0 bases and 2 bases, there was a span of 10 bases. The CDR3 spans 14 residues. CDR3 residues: CSARDEDRNYGYTF. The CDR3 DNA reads TGCAGTGCTAGAGATGAAGACAGAAACTATGGCTACACCTTC.

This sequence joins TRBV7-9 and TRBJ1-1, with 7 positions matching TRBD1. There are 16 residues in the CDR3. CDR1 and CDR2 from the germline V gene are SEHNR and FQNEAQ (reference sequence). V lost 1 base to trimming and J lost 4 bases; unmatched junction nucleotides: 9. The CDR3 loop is CASSLGGQFEGTEAFF. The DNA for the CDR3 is TGTGCCAGCAGCTTAGGGGGACAGTTTGAGGGCACTGAAGCTTTCTTT.

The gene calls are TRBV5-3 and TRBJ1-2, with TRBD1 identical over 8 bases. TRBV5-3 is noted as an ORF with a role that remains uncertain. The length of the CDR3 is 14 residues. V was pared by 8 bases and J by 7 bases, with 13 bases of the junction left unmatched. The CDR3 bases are TGTGCCAGCAGCGCGACCACAGGGGGTGGTGGCTACACCTTC. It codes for CASSATTGGGGYTF.

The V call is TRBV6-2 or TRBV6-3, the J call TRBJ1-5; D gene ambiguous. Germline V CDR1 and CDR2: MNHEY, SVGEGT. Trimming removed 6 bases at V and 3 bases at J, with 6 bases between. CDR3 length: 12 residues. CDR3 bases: TGTGCCAGCAGGGACGTCAATCAGCCCCAGCATTTT. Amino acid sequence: CASRDVNQPQHF.

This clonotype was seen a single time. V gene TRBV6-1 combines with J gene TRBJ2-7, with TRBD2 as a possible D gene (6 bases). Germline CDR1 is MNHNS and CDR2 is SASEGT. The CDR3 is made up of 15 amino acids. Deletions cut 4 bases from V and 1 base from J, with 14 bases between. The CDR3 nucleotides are TGTGCCAGCAGTGCGAACGGGGGACGATCCTACGAGCAGTACTTC. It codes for CASSANGGRSYEQYF.

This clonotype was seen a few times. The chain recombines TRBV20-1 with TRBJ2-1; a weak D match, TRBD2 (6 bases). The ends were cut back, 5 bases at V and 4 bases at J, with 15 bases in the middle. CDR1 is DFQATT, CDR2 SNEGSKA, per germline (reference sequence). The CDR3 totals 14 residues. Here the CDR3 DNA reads TGCAGTGCTCACGGGGGTCTAGGGTACAATGAGCAGTTCTTC. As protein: CSAHGGLGYNEQFF.

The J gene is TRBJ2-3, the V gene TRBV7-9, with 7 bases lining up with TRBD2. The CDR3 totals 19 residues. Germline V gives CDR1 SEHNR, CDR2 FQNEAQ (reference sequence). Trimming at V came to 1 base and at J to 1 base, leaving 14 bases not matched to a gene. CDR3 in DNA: TGTGCCAGCAGCTTAGATCTCGGGCTAGCGGCTGGAGGCACAGATACGCAGTATTTT. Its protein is CASSLDLGLAAGGTDTQYF.

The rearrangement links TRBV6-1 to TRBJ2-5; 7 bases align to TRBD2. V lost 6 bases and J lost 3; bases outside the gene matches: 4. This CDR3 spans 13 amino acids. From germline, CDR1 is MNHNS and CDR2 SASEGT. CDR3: CASSRTRKETQYF. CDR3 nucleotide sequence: TGTGCCAGCAGCAGGACTAGGAAAGAGACCCAGTACTTC.

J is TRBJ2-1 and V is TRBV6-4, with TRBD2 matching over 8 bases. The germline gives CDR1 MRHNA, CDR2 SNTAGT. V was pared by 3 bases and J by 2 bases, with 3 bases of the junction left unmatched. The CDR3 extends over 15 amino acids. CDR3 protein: CASSEGLGTYNEQFF. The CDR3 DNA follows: TGTGCCAGCAGTGAGGGACTAGGCACCTACAATGAGCAGTTCTTC.

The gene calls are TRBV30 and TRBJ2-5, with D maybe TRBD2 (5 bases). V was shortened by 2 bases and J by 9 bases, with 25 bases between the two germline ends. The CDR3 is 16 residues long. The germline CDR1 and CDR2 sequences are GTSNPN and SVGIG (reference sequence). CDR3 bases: TGTGCCTGGAGTTATTTGGGTGGGTGGGAGAAAGATCCCCAGTACTTC. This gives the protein CAWSYLGGWEKDPQYF.

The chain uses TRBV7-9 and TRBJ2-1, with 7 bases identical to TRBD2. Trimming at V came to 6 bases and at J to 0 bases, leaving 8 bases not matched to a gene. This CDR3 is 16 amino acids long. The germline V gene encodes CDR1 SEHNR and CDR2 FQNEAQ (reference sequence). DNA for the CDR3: TGTGCCAGCAGTCGTACCGGGACTACCTCCTACAATGAGCAGTTCTTC. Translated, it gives CASSRTGTTSYNEQFF.

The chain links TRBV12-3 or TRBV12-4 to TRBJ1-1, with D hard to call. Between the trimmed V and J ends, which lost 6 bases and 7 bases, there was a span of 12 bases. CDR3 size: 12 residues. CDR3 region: CASSPINREAFF. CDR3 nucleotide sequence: TGTGCCAGCAGCCCAATAAACCGTGAAGCTTTCTTT.

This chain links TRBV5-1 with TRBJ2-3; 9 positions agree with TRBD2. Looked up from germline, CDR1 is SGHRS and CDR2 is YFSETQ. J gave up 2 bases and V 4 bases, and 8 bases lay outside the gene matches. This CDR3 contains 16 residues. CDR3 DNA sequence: TGCGCCAGCAGCCTTCGGACTAGCGCAGTCACAGATACGCAGTATTTT. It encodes CASSLRTSAVTDTQYF.

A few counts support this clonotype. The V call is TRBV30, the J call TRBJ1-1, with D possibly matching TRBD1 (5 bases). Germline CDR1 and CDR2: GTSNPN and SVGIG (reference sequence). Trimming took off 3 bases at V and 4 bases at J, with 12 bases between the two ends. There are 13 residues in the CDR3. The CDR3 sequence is CAWSGGGTTEAFF. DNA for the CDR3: TGTGCCTGGAGCGGTGGGGGTACCACTGAAGCTTTCTTT.

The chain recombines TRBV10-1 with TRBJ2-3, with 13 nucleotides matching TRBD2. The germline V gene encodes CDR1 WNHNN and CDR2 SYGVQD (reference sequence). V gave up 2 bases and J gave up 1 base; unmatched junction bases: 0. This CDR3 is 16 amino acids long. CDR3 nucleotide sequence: TGCGCCAGCAGTGAGGGACTAGCGGGAGGCACAGATACGCAGTATTTT. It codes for CASSEGLAGGTDTQYF.